Following are 25 T cell receptor beta chains from one sample sequenced in a study of CD8+CD57+ T cells in acquired aplastic anemia. TCR beta VDJ and CDR3 profiling used genomic DNA as template. TCRdb re-called the reads through MiXCR, storing one row per CDR3 protein. The sample includes about 150,000 distinct CDR3 sequences, 52% seen only once; the top ten take more than 10%. Those patients picked for sequencing had displayed CD8+CD57+ cell expansion on flow cytometry. The sample taken for sequencing was sorted CD4+, CD8+, or CD8+CD57+ T cells (not recorded which) from PBMCs. The receptors derive from a human donor with aplastic anemia.

The sample holds many counts of this clonotype. The chain employs TRBV2 and TRBJ1-2; D unresolved. The CDR3 sequence is 12 residues long. CDR1 is SNHLY, CDR2 FYNNEI, per germline. V was clipped by 7 bases and J by 5 bases, with 11 bases between them. The CDR3 loop reads CASNDVEYGYTF. The CDR3 DNA follows: TGTGCCAGCAATGACGTCGAGTATGGCTACACCTTC.

This clonotype occurred a few times. This chain links TRBV4-2 with TRBJ1-3; D is unclear. Per germline, CDR1 LGHNA and CDR2 YNFKEQ. V was shortened by 4 bases and J by 0 bases, with 13 bases between the two germline ends. This CDR3 is built from 16 residues. CDR3 residues: CASSPIGRGSGNTIYF. The CDR3 DNA reads as TGTGCCAGCAGCCCGATCGGGCGGGGCTCTGGAAACACCATATATTTT.

The V and J genes are TRBV7-8 and TRBJ2-5; weak D call: TRBD2 (6 bases). The germline gives CDR1 SGHVS, CDR2 FQNEAQ. The CDR3 is made up of 12 amino acids. The V gene lost 7 bases and the J gene lost 5 bases, with 11 bases spanning the gap. CDR3 region: CASKGAGETQYF. CDR3 bases: TGTGCCAGCAAAGGGGCGGGGGAGACCCAGTACTTC.

This clonotype was counted ten times or more. The chain links TRBV2 to TRBJ1-1, with TRBD1 matching over 9 bases. Germline CDR1 and CDR2: SNHLY and FYNNEI. CDR3 size: 17 residues. The V and J ends lost 3 bases and 5 bases, in that order; junction bases with no gene match: 13. CDR3 in DNA: TGTGCCAGCAGTGAGTTTCTACAGGGGGCGAGAGGGACTGAAGCTTTCTTT. This codes for CASSEFLQGARGTEAFF.

This clonotype was seen repeatedly, ten times or more. This sequence joins TRBV11-2 and TRBJ2-5; no firm D call. The CDR3 is made up of 12 amino acids. Germline V gene lookup returns CDR1 SGHAT and CDR2 FQNNGV. The V gene lost 5 bases and the J gene lost 5 bases, with 9 bases spanning the gap. DNA for the CDR3: TGTGCCAGCAGCCCTCCGTCGGAGACCCAGTACTTC. The encoded protein is CASSPPSETQYF.

This clonotype was seen repeatedly, ten times or more. The V gene is TRBV7-9, the J gene TRBJ2-1; 7 bases are shared with TRBD2. This CDR3 region has 13 residues. The V gene's germline CDR1 is SEHNR and CDR2 FQNEAQ (reference sequence). Trimming cost V 4 bases and J 6 bases; bases outside gene matches: 3. The CDR3 protein is CASSSVAGNEQFF. The CDR3 nucleotides are TGTGCCAGCAGCTCCGTAGCGGGCAATGAGCAGTTCTTC.

The chain couples TRBV20-1 to TRBJ2-3; D gene uncertain. Germline V gene sequence: CDR1 DFQATT, CDR2 SNEGSKA (reference sequence). With 3 bases removed from V and 2 bases from J, the gap between germline ends came to 6 bases. The CDR3 loop spans 12 amino acids. In DNA form, the CDR3 reads TGCAGTGCTAGCAGTAACACAGATACGCAGTATTTT. Amino acid sequence: CSASSNTDTQYF.

This clonotype occurred many times. This chain joins TRBV5-1 and TRBJ2-5, with D uncertain. The ends were cut back, 0 bases at V and 4 bases at J, with 16 bases in the middle. The CDR3 runs to 16 residues. Germline V gives CDR1 SGHRS, CDR2 YFSETQ. The chain's CDR3 is CASSLAENSWGETQYF. The DNA for the CDR3 is TGCGCCAGCAGCTTGGCCGAGAACTCCTGGGGAGAGACCCAGTACTTC.

This clonotype was counted a few times. This chain uses TRBV3-1 with TRBJ2-3, with 10 positions matching TRBD2. The junction had 4 bases not matched to a gene; V was cut back by 3 bases and J by 4 bases. Germline CDR1 reads LGHDT; CDR2 reads YNNKEL (reference sequence). The CDR3 is 15 residues long. The CDR3 bases are TGTGCCAGCAGCCAGTTAGCGGGGGGACCAGATACGCAGTATTTT. Protein: CASSQLAGGPDTQYF.

The chain recombines TRBV29-1 with TRBJ2-7; 7 bases agree with TRBD2. The CDR3 loop spans 15 amino acids. CDR1 is SQVTM and CDR2 is ANQGSEA in the germline V gene. Trimming cost V 4 bases and J 0 bases; bases outside gene matches: 9. This chain's CDR3 is CSVVERDGGSYEQYF. The CDR3 nucleotides read TGCAGCGTTGTAGAGCGGGACGGGGGCTCCTACGAGCAGTACTTC.

This clonotype was recorded many times. This chain uses TRBV7-9 with TRBJ2-1; 13 bases line up with TRBD2. Germline loops: CDR1 SEHNR, CDR2 FQNEAQ (reference sequence). The CDR3 covers 16 residues. Germline trimming cut 5 bases from V and 5 bases from J; bases unmatched to any gene: 6. CDR3 sequence reads: CASSESGLAGDNEQFF. In nucleotides, the CDR3 is TGTGCCAGCAGCGAATCAGGACTAGCGGGGGACAATGAGCAGTTCTTC.

The CDR3 spells CASSDERREGRSYEQYF. The CDR3 DNA reads as TGTGCCAGCAGTGACGAACGGCGGGAGGGCCGTTCCTACGAGCAGTACTTC. The chain links TRBV25-1 to TRBJ2-7, with 9 bases identical to TRBD2. CDR3 length: 17 residues. CDR1 and CDR2 (germline): MGHDK, SYGVNS. V shed 3 bases and J 1 base; nucleotides not matched to a gene: 10.

The chain uses TRBV9 and TRBJ1-1, with D unresolved. Deletions cut 0 bases from V and 6 bases from J, with 12 bases between. The CDR3 runs 14 residues. Germline-derived CDR1 and CDR2 are SGDLS and YYNGEE. The DNA for the CDR3 is TGTGCCAGCAGCGTAGCTACGCAGGTTCCTGAAGCTTTCTTT. Its translation is CASSVATQVPEAFF.

This clonotype was observed many times. V is TRBV7-8 and J is TRBJ1-1; no clear D. The V gene lost 1 base and the J gene lost 0 bases, with 15 bases spanning the gap. Germline loops: CDR1 SGHVS, CDR2 FQNEAQ. The CDR3 is 17 residues long. As DNA, the CDR3 is TGTGCCAGCAGCTTAGGACGGCGGCAGACCGTGAACACTGAAGCTTTCTTT. Amino acid sequence: CASSLGRRQTVNTEAFF.

As for this clonotype: One end of the junction fails to match germline, which may point to a read error. This chain uses TRBV2 with TRBJ2-7; possible D gene TRBD2, 5 bases. This CDR3 has 14 residues. In germline, CDR1 is SNHLY, CDR2 FYNNEI. Here the CDR3 DNA reads TGTGCCATCAGTGAGCGGACGGGATTCTACGAGCAGTACTTC. As protein: CAISERTGFYEQYF.

The chain uses TRBV6-1 and TRBJ1-6; 7 positions match TRBD1. The CDR3 covers 15 residues. Germline V CDR1 and CDR2: MNHNS, SASEGT. V lost 6 bases, J lost 4 bases, and 6 bases stayed unmatched. The DNA of the CDR3 is TGTGCCAGCAGCACCCGGGACAGTTATAATTCACCCCTCCACTTT. Protein sequence: CASSTRDSYNSPLHF.

The V and J genes are TRBV25-1 and TRBJ1-1, with no clear D. Trimming took 8 bases from V and 3 from J, leaving 16 bases between them. In germline, CDR1 is MGHDK, CDR2 SYGVNS. This CDR3 comprises 14 residues. CDR3: CASLDKRGYTEAFF. CDR3 DNA sequence: TGTGCCAGCTTAGACAAGAGAGGCTACACTGAAGCTTTCTTT.

V gene TRBV10-3 combines with J gene TRBJ1-2, with a weak D call TRBD1 (5 bases). Germline V CDR1 and CDR2: ENHRY, SYGVKD. The CDR3 spans 13 residues. Trimming removed 10 bases from V and 2 bases from J, with 14 bases in between. The DNA of the CDR3 is TGTGCCAGCAGCTCCGGGGCCAACTATGGCTACACCTTC. Encoded protein: CASSSGANYGYTF.

This clonotype has just one count. The chain is built from TRBV5-1 and TRBJ1-6; TRBD1 aligns across 8 bases. This CDR3 contains 14 residues. V gave up 7 bases and J gave up 7 bases; unmatched junction bases: 7. CDR1 is SGHRS, CDR2 YFSETQ, per germline. CDR3 nucleotide sequence: TGCGCCAGCGAGACCGGGACAGGAAATTCACCCCTCCACTTT. It codes for CASETGTGNSPLHF.

This clonotype appeared a few times. The CDR3 here is CASSQDTRGGNQPQHF. Here the CDR3 DNA reads TGCGCCAGCAGCCAAGACACAAGGGGGGGGAATCAGCCCCAGCATTTT. This chain joins TRBV4-3 and TRBJ1-5, with TRBD1 as a possible D gene (6 bases). The germline V and J ends were trimmed by 0 bases and 4 bases, with 13 bases remaining between them. This CDR3 comprises 16 residues. CDR1 is LGHNA, CDR2 YSLEER, per germline.

This clonotype has at least ten counts. The V and J genes are TRBV20-1 and TRBJ1-1; D not certain. The CDR3 sequence is 14 residues long. Between the trimmed V and J ends, which lost 0 bases and 5 bases, there was a span of 13 bases. CDR1 is DFQATT, CDR2 SNEGSKA, per germline (reference sequence). This chain's CDR3 is CSARDRRGRTEAFF. The CDR3 DNA follows: TGCAGTGCTAGAGATAGACGTGGGAGGACTGAAGCTTTCTTT.

The chain recombines TRBV10-3 with TRBJ2-2; 7 positions agree with TRBD2. The CDR3 is 17 residues long. Per the germline V gene, CDR1 is ENHRY and CDR2 is SYGVKD. With V trimmed by 3 bases and J by 0 bases, 7 bases remained unmatched. The CDR3 here is CAISDIASGTNTGELFF. The CDR3 nucleotides are TGTGCCATCAGTGATATTGCTAGCGGTACGAACACCGGGGAGCTGTTTTTT.

This chain uses TRBV10-2 with TRBJ2-1; 8 bases map to TRBD2. Germline trimming cut 6 bases from V and 4 bases from J; bases unmatched to any gene: 11. Per the germline V gene, CDR1 is WSHSY and CDR2 is SAAADI. The CDR3 extends over 16 amino acids. The chain's CDR3 is CASSHSTGGEYNEQFF. The CDR3 DNA reads TGCGCCAGCAGCCATTCCACGGGGGGGGAATACAATGAGCAGTTCTTC.

In DNA form, the CDR3 reads TGTGCCACCAGCAGCTCATTCACAGGGGACGTCTATGGCTACACCTTC. Translation: CATSSSFTGDVYGYTF. The chain combines TRBV15 with TRBJ1-2; 7 nucleotides agree with TRBD1. The CDR3 spans 16 residues. In germline, CDR1 is LNHNV, CDR2 YYDKDF (reference sequence). The ends lost 3 bases at V and 4 bases at J; junction bases unmatched: 11. Supplemented by reference TRBV15 and TRBJ1-2, the full variable domain reads DAMVIQNPRYQVTQFGKPVTLSCSQTLNHNVMYWYQQKSSQAPKLLFHYYDKDFNNEADTPDNFQSRRPNTSFCFLDIRSPGLGDTAMYLCATSSSFTGDVYGYTFGSGTRLTVV.

V and J are TRBV20-1 and TRBJ2-3; D gene unclear. The CDR3 loop spans 13 amino acids. Trimming removed 0 bases at V and 4 bases at J, with 8 bases between. The germline V gene has CDR1 DFQATT and CDR2 SNEGSKA (reference sequence). The CDR3 sequence: CSARDTWADTQYF. The CDR3 DNA is TGCAGTGCTAGAGATACGTGGGCAGATACGCAGTATTTT.